One and the same sample provided the 30 T cell receptor beta chains below, sequenced in a study of beta chain features in type 1 diabetes. All of the isolated RNA was reverse transcribed, so expressed TCRB transcripts were sequenced. The method was immunoSEQ multiplex PCR; TCRdb's version includes in-frame clones alone and lacks a portion of them. The data hold around 260,000 clones, with approximately 20% observed a single time. Antigens for these TCRs are unknown. Study-wide findings and caveats: All four CD4+ subsets from Type 1 diabetes patients carried moderately but significantly shorter TCRB CDR3s.

Sample: naive CD4+ T cells from blood. The receptors derive from a woman in her thirties or forties with type 1 diabetes.

This clone was detected a few times. This chain links TRBV4-2 with TRBJ2-5; perhaps TRBD2 as D (6 bases). Germline loops: CDR1 LGHNA, CDR2 YNFKEQ. Trimming took off 3 bases at V and 5 bases at J, with 19 bases between the two ends. The CDR3 runs to 16 residues. CDR3 DNA: TGTGCCAGCAGCCAGAACTCAGGGACGGGAGCCGAGACCCAGTACTTC. Protein sequence: CASSQNSGTGAETQYF.

The gene calls are TRBV18 and TRBJ2-7; D may be TRBD2 (6 bases). Trimming shortened V by 3 bases and J by 3 bases, and 12 bases separated the two germline ends. The CDR3 loop spans 14 amino acids. The germline V gene encodes CDR1 KGHSH and CDR2 LQKENI. CDR3 sequence (DNA): TGTGCCAGCTCACCCTGGGGGGAGAGCTACGAGCAGTACTTC. Translation gives CASSPWGESYEQYF.

The chain employs TRBV28 and TRBJ1-2; possibly TRBD1 for D (6 bases). V lost 10 bases and J lost 2, with 14 bases in between. This CDR3 has 13 residues. In germline, CDR1 is MDHEN, CDR2 SYDVKM. The CDR3 nucleotides read TGTGCCACCCTCGGGGGGGGCAACTATGGCTACACCTTC. Translated: CATLGGGNYGYTF.

The CDR3 is CASSPIGQGNEKLFF. CDR3 in DNA: TGCGCCAGCAGCCCAATCGGACAGGGTAATGAAAAACTGTTTTTT. The genes are TRBV4-3 and TRBJ1-4; TRBD1 matches 8 bases. Trimming took 4 bases from V and 4 from J; bases not matched to a gene: 5. CDR3 length: 15 residues. CDR1 is LGHNA and CDR2 is YSLEER in the germline V gene.

The chain couples TRBV9 to TRBJ2-2; D possibly corresponds to TRBD2 (6 bases). The CDR3 contains 16 residues. V was pared by 1 base and J by 7 bases, with 17 bases between. CDR1 and CDR2 from the germline V gene are SGDLS and YYNGEE. CDR3 nucleotides: TGTGCCAGCAGCGTAAGTAGCGGTAACCACCGCGGGGAGCTGTTTTTT. Protein: CASSVSSGNHRGELFF.

This clone was counted between two and nine times. The rearrangement links TRBV6-1 to TRBJ2-7, with TRBD1 matching over 7 bases. CDR3 length: 15 amino acids. The junction had 13 bases not matched to a gene; V was cut back by 6 bases and J by 5 bases. Germline V gives CDR1 MNHNS, CDR2 SASEGT. The CDR3 region has the DNA TGTGCCAGCAGAACCAAGACAGGGCCCCAAAACGAGCAGTACTTC. Translated: CASRTKTGPQNEQYF.

This clone has a handful of counts. V and J are TRBV6-5 and TRBJ1-5, with unresolved D. The CDR3 is made up of 15 amino acids. The V gene lost 0 bases and the J gene lost 3 bases, with 9 bases spanning the gap. Germline-derived CDR1 and CDR2 are MNHEY and SVGAGI. In DNA, the CDR3 is TGTGCCAGCAGTTACTCGACAAGAGACAATCAGCCCCAGCATTTT. Translating gives CASSYSTRDNQPQHF.

The gene calls are TRBV5-5 and TRBJ1-1; D remains unclear. V lost 1 base to trimming and J lost 4 bases, with 14 bases between them. CDR3 length equals 15 residues. Germline V CDR1 and CDR2: SGHKS, YYEKEE (reference sequence). As DNA, the CDR3 is TGTGCCAGCAGCTTGTTCCAGCGGGGATCCACTGAAGCTTTCTTT. Its translation is CASSLFQRGSTEAFF.

This clone has more than one count but fewer than ten. The chain carries TRBV28 and TRBJ1-2, with 8 bases aligning to TRBD1. The CDR3 length is 15 residues. Germline values: CDR1 MDHEN, CDR2 SYDVKM. The ends lost 6 bases at V and 3 bases at J; junction bases unmatched: 9. CDR3 loop: CASSSGQGGYYGYTF. The CDR3 coding sequence is TGTGCCAGCAGCTCAGGACAGGGCGGGTACTATGGCTACACCTTC.

In this sample, this clone turned up a few times. The chain links TRBV9 to TRBJ2-7; 7 bases align to TRBD2. This CDR3 region has 12 residues. Germline CDR1 is SGDLS and CDR2 is YYNGEE. With V trimmed by 5 bases and J by 7 bases, 6 bases remained unmatched. CDR3 region: CASSLGRGEQYF. CDR3 sequence (DNA): TGTGCCAGCAGTCTAGGGAGGGGAGAGCAGTACTTC.

Notes on this clone: Other DNA sequences within the sample encode an identical CDR3. The V call is TRBV7-2, the J call TRBJ1-1; no firm D call. This CDR3 comprises 14 residues. The germline V gene has CDR1 SGHTA and CDR2 FQGNSA. Trimming shortened V by 1 base and J by 0 bases, and 6 bases separated the two germline ends. CDR3 region: CASSLDRVNTEAFF. CDR3 in DNA: TGTGCCAGCAGCTTAGATCGGGTGAACACTGAAGCTTTCTTT.

There are a few counts of this clone. The V and J genes are TRBV11-2 and TRBJ2-4; D is undetermined. Germline V gene lookup returns CDR1 SGHAT and CDR2 FQNNGV. The CDR3 consists of 14 residues. V lost 5 bases, J lost 3 bases, and 11 bases lay in between. CDR3 nucleotide sequence: TGTGCCAGCAGCCGCCTAGATGGCAAAAACATTCAGTACTTC. Encoded protein: CASSRLDGKNIQYF.

The gene calls are TRBV29-1 and TRBJ1-3; weak D call: TRBD1 (6 bases). The germline V gene encodes CDR1 SQVTM and CDR2 ANQGSEA. The V end was cut by 4 bases, the J end by 0 bases, with 19 bases between. CDR3 length equals 17 residues. This CDR3 reads CSVAQGNPYSSGNTIYF. CDR3 bases: TGCAGCGTTGCTCAGGGGAACCCTTACTCCTCTGGAAACACCATATATTTT.

This clone was counted a few times. V is TRBV4-1 and J is TRBJ2-3, with 9 positions matching TRBD1. The length of the CDR3 is 16 residues. V lost 1 base, J lost 5 bases, and 7 bases stayed unmatched. Per the germline V gene, CDR1 is MGHRA and CDR2 is YSYEKL. DNA of the CDR3: TGCGCCAGCAGCCAAGGGTCGACAGGGGGGAAAGATACGCAGTATTTT. Translation gives CASSQGSTGGKDTQYF.

This clone was counted only a few times. This chain connects TRBV4-2 to TRBJ2-1, with a possible D match to TRBD1 (6 bases). The germline CDR1 and CDR2 sequences are LGHNA and YNFKEQ. Trimming took 1 base from V and 5 from J, leaving 12 bases between them. The CDR3 is 15 amino acids. The CDR3 region is CASSQGSQGNNEQFF. DNA for the CDR3: TGTGCCAGCAGCCAAGGGAGTCAGGGGAACAATGAGCAGTTCTTC.

This chain connects TRBV10-3 to TRBJ2-1, with a possible D match to TRBD1 (6 bases). CDR1 and CDR2 from the germline V gene are ENHRY and SYGVKD. The CDR3 length is 14 residues. V lost 3 bases and J lost 7, with 13 bases in between. The CDR3 nucleotides are TGTGCCATCAGTGAACAGCGGCAGGGGAATGAGCAGTTCTTC. Translation gives CAISEQRQGNEQFF.

V is TRBV15 and J is TRBJ2-5; 9 bases align to TRBD2. V shed 8 bases, J shed 5 bases, and the junction held 3 bases outside the gene matches. Germline CDR1 and CDR2: LNHNV and YYDKDF (reference sequence). The CDR3 runs to 12 residues. In DNA form, the CDR3 reads TGTGCCACCGGGCGGGGGGGGGAGACCCAGTACTTC. It yields the protein CATGRGGETQYF.

This clone has a handful of counts. The rearrangement uses TRBV21-1 and TRBJ1-1; TRBD1, the D gene given by the table, was not confirmed from the DNA. TRBV21-1 is described as a pseudogene. The CDR3 length is 15 residues. CDR3 in DNA: TGTGCCAGCAGCAAAAAAGCAGGGTTGGACACTGAAGCTTTCTTT. As protein: CASSKKAGLDTEAFF.

This clone came up a few times. V gene TRBV7-2 combines with J gene TRBJ2-2; no clear D gene. V lost 5 bases, J lost 8 bases, and 6 bases lay in between. Germline-derived CDR1 and CDR2 are SGHTA and FQGNSA. The CDR3 is 11 amino acids. CDR3 region: CASSTRGELFF. In DNA form, the CDR3 reads TGTGCCAGCAGCACCCGGGGGGAGCTGTTTTTT.

This clone was found a few times. The CDR3 here is CASSPFNEQFF. The CDR3, as DNA: TGTGCCAGCAGTCCCTTCAATGAGCAGTTCTTC. V is TRBV2 and J is TRBJ2-1; D remains unclear. This CDR3 comprises 11 residues. The ends were cut back, 5 bases at V and 6 bases at J, with 5 bases in the middle. Per germline, CDR1 SNHLY and CDR2 FYNNEI.

The gene calls are TRBV29-1 and TRBJ2-3; D gene unclear. This CDR3 has 13 residues. Trimming left V 3 bases short and J 2 bases short, with 9 bases between. Germline lookup yields CDR1 SQVTM and CDR2 ANQGSEA. CDR3 coding DNA: TGCAGCGTTGAGAGAGGTGACACAGATACGCAGTATTTT. It encodes CSVERGDTDTQYF.

Only a few counts were recorded for this clone. The chain has TRBV2 and TRBJ2-1, with D perhaps matching TRBD1 (5 bases). The CDR3 is 13 residues long. Per germline, CDR1 SNHLY and CDR2 FYNNEI. The V and J ends lost 4 bases and 9 bases respectively, with 13 bases between them. CDR3 amino acids: CASSGSPTGEQFF. Written as DNA, the CDR3 is TGTGCCAGCAGTGGGTCGCCTACAGGTGAGCAGTTCTTC.

This clone was counted between two and nine times. Other DNA sequences in the sample encode the same CDR3. This sequence joins TRBV9 and TRBJ2-7; 8 positions agree with TRBD1. Germline V lookup: CDR1 SGDLS, CDR2 YYNGEE. The V segment lost 3 bases and the J segment 0 bases; nucleotides outside the gene matches: 5. CDR3 length: 15 amino acids. CDR3 bases: TGTGCCAGCAGCGCGAGGACAGGGAGCTCCTACGAGCAGTACTTC. It is translated as CASSARTGSSYEQYF.

This clone has only a few counts. This chain connects TRBV2 to TRBJ2-2; 8 nucleotides align to TRBD1. Per the germline V gene, CDR1 is SNHLY and CDR2 is FYNNEI. V was pared by 5 bases and J by 1 base, with 6 bases of the junction left unmatched. The CDR3 has 16 residues. CDR3 DNA sequence: TGTGCCAGCAGTACGCCGACAGGGGTGAACACCGGGGAGCTGTTTTTT. Its translation: CASSTPTGVNTGELFF. Complete variable domain (other parts from reference TRBV2 and TRBJ2-2): EPEVTQTPSHQVTQMGQEVILRCVPISNHLYFYWYRQILGQKVEFLVSFYNNEISEKSEIFDDQFSVERPDGSNFTLKIRSTKLEDSAMYFCASSTPTGVNTGELFFGEGSRLTVL.

The V call is TRBV2, the J call TRBJ2-3; TRBD1 matches at 7 bases. Germline-derived CDR1 and CDR2 are SNHLY and FYNNEI. Germline trimming cut 3 bases from V and 0 bases from J; bases unmatched to any gene: 6. CDR3 length: 16 amino acids. The CDR3 DNA reads TGTGCCAGCAGTGAGCAGGGGGATACTAGCACAGATACGCAGTATTTT. This sequence encodes CASSEQGDTSTDTQYF.

Only a few counts were recorded for this clone. This rearrangement joins TRBV6-6 to TRBJ2-1, with 8 bases identical to TRBD2. This CDR3 is 13 amino acids long. V gave up 5 bases and J gave up 7 bases; unmatched junction bases: 4. Germline CDR1 and CDR2: MNHNY and SVGAGI (reference sequence). The CDR3 DNA reads as TGTGCCAGCAGTCCTGGACTAGCAAATGAGCAGTTCTTC. It codes for CASSPGLANEQFF.

This clone appeared a few times. The gene calls are TRBV7-2 and TRBJ1-5; a weak D match, TRBD1 (6 bases). The CDR3 extends over 15 amino acids. V was trimmed by 0 bases and J by 7 bases, leaving 13 bases between them. Germline CDR1 is SGHTA and CDR2 is FQGNSA. The CDR3 bases are TGTGCCAGCAGCTTAGCTAGTACAGGGAACCAGCCCCAGCATTTT. It yields the protein CASSLASTGNQPQHF.

This chain uses TRBV7-2 with TRBJ2-5; 12 nucleotides match TRBD2. The CDR3 consists of 14 residues. Losses at the gene ends were 4 bases for V and 4 bases for J; bases not matched to a gene: 1. The germline V gene has CDR1 SGHTA and CDR2 FQGNSA. In DNA, the CDR3 is TGTGCCAGCAGCTCGACTAGCGGGGGAGAGACCCAGTACTTC. It codes for CASSSTSGGETQYF.

This clone was recorded a few times. This chain uses TRBV28 with TRBJ1-5, with 9 bases that match TRBD1. The junction had 9 bases not matched to a gene; V was cut back by 6 bases and J by 9 bases. In germline, CDR1 is MDHEN, CDR2 SYDVKM. This CDR3 has 14 residues. CDR3 in amino acids: CASRSPDRGLPQHF. In DNA form, the CDR3 reads TGTGCCAGCAGATCCCCGGACAGGGGCTTGCCCCAGCATTTT.

This sequence joins TRBV30 and TRBJ2-5; TRBD2 agrees at 7 bases. Germline V CDR1 and CDR2: GTSNPN, SVGIG (reference sequence). There are 16 residues in the CDR3. The trim removed 3 bases at V and 0 bases at J, leaving 10 bases unmatched. CDR3 amino acids: CAWRGGRPKYQETQYF. As DNA, the CDR3 is TGTGCCTGGAGGGGAGGGCGCCCGAAGTACCAAGAGACCCAGTACTTC.